This T cell receptor beta chain was profiled in a study of early T cells in non-severe SARS-CoV-2 infection. Study-wide context: Sequencing targeted bulk RNA from unsorted whole blood, leaving chains unpaired.

Germline CDR1 is DFQATT and CDR2 is SNEGSKA (reference sequence). V lost 0 bases to trimming and J lost 0 bases, with 11 bases between them. The CDR3 contains 16 residues. Attachment of unique molecular identifiers was made to individual cDNA molecules. TCRdb reanalysed the 5' RACE reads using MiXCR and keeps one entry per CDR3 protein. The sample contains roughly 64,000 distinct CDR3 sequences, under 15% of which appear only once. Only a few counts were recorded for this clonotype. The TCR sequence derives from an adult who was a healthcare worker with PCR-confirmed SARS-CoV-2 infection or an uninfected control (not recorded which). The chain employs TRBV20-1 and TRBJ2-2; the D gene is possibly TRBD2 (5 bases). Sequencing input: whole blood. CDR3 protein: CSARDAGQPNTGELFF. The CDR3 region has the DNA TGCAGTGCTAGAGATGCGGGCCAACCGAACACCGGGGAGCTGTTTTTT.